A few counts support the clone carrying this T cell receptor (beta chain). What it binds is not known. This entry comes from a study of identical twins. Each CDR3 protein is one row after TCRdb ran MiXCR on the 5' RACE reads. Altogether roughly 250,000 distinct CDR3 sequences are present, roughly 13% being singletons, with the ten largest covering 8.8%. CDR3 length equals 13 residues. Per germline, CDR1 LGHNA and CDR2 YNFKEQ. General study findings and limits: While abundant cord blood beta clonotypes carried fewer insertions, memory repertoires showed no such pattern.

The receptor was derived from a woman in her late teens or twenties in good health. Sample: memory (CD45RO+) T cells sorted from blood. The chain is built from TRBV4-2 and TRBJ2-2, with a possible D match to TRBD2 (6 bases). Written as DNA, the CDR3 is TGTAAGAGCGGGCCCCTGAACACCGGGGAGCTGTTTTTT. This codes for CKSGPLNTGELFF.